This passage covers 31 T cell receptor beta chains from one sample sequenced in a study of chemoradiotherapy in HPV16-positive cancers. Sequenced by immunoSEQ multiplex PCR; TCRdb stores in-frame clones only, minus some. The table records roughly 34,000 clones, about 88% of them present only once. Source: blood, taken from a patient who underwent chemoradiotherapy. The receptors originated from a human donor with HPV-associated anogenital cancer.

The chain combines TRBV29-1 with TRBJ2-2; 11 nucleotides match TRBD1. This CDR3 region has 12 residues. With V trimmed by 6 bases and J by 6 bases, 0 bases remained unmatched. Germline lookup yields CDR1 SQVTM and CDR2 ANQGSEA. This CDR3 reads CSVDRGPGELFF. In nucleotides, the CDR3 is TGCAGCGTGGACAGGGGGCCCGGGGAGCTGTTTTTT.

V usage is TRBV21-1 and J usage is TRBJ2-5. TRBV21-1 constitutes a pseudogene. The CDR3 covers 17 residues. CDR3 amino acids: CASSNERAGPTQETQYF. CDR3 DNA: TGTGCCAGCAGCAATGAGAGGGCAGGGCCCACCCAAGAGACCCAGTACTTC.

This chain connects TRBV14 to TRBJ2-3; unclear D gene. The germline V gene encodes CDR1 SGHDN and CDR2 FVKESK. With 4 bases removed from V and 7 bases from J, the gap between germline ends came to 9 bases. This CDR3 region has 12 residues. The DNA of the CDR3 is TGTGCCAGCAGCCGAAACATCTATACGCAGTATTTT. It specifies CASSRNIYTQYF.

The V call is TRBV18, the J call TRBJ1-3; no definite D call. V lost 4 bases to trimming and J lost 2 bases, with 12 bases between them. The CDR3 covers 15 residues. Germline lookup yields CDR1 KGHSH and CDR2 LQKENI. The CDR3 region has the DNA TGTGCCAGCTCACAAAATACCGGGGCTGGAAACACCATATATTTT. Its protein is CASSQNTGAGNTIYF.

The chain's CDR3 is CASSIDMRSRNQPQHF. CDR3 nucleotides: TGTGCCAGTAGTATTGATATGAGGTCTAGAAATCAGCCCCAGCATTTT. The rearrangement uses TRBV19 and TRBJ1-5; D remains unclear. This CDR3 contains 16 residues. Deletions cut 3 bases from V and 4 bases from J, with 16 bases between. Germline V gene data show CDR1 as LNHDA and CDR2 as SQIVND (reference sequence).

J is TRBJ1-1 and V is TRBV11-2; no clear D gene. V was pared by 8 bases and J by 0 bases, with 16 bases between. The CDR3 length is 15 residues. Looked up from germline, CDR1 is SGHAT and CDR2 is FQNNGV. The CDR3 DNA is TGTGCCAGCGTCCGAGTGGCACAAATGAACACTGAAGCTTTCTTT. Protein: CASVRVAQMNTEAFF.

This clone was observed a handful of times. The chain joins TRBV7-9 to TRBJ2-7; D is unclear. The CDR3 has 14 residues. Germline CDR1 is SEHNR and CDR2 is FQNEAQ (reference sequence). V was pared by 5 bases and J by 2 bases, with 13 bases between. The DNA for the CDR3 is TGTGCCAGCAGCCCAAGGTCCCCTACCTACGAGCAGTACTTC. This encodes CASSPRSPTYEQYF.

The chain combines TRBV10-1 with TRBJ2-2, with D possibly matching TRBD1 (5 bases). This CDR3 region has 16 residues. Germline assignment: CDR1 WNHNN and CDR2 SYGVQD (reference sequence). Trimming removed 3 bases from V and 2 bases from J, with 13 bases in between. This CDR3 is CASSDRQGFNTGELFF. In DNA, the CDR3 is TGCGCCAGCAGTGACAGGCAGGGTTTTAACACCGGGGAGCTGTTTTTT.

The chain combines TRBV7-9 with TRBJ2-6, with D possibly called TRBD1 or TRBD2 (5 bases each). Germline CDR1 reads SEHNR; CDR2 reads FQNEAQ (reference sequence). The germline V and J ends were trimmed by 5 bases and 0 bases, with 11 bases remaining between them. The CDR3 consists of 16 residues. CDR3: CASSQDGGSGANVLTF. CDR3 in DNA: TGTGCCAGCAGCCAAGATGGGGGCTCTGGGGCCAACGTCCTGACTTTC.

This clone came up once. The chain carries TRBV5-1 and TRBJ1-6; 7 bases match TRBD1. The CDR3 totals 14 residues. V dropped 5 bases and J dropped 7; count of bases not matched to a gene: 6. The germline CDR1 and CDR2 sequences are SGHRS and YFSETQ. CDR3: CASRRTGANSPLHF. The CDR3 nucleotides read TGCGCCAGCAGGAGGACAGGAGCCAATTCACCCCTCCACTTT.

The chain carries TRBV11-3 and TRBJ1-1; no clear D gene. The CDR3 covers 15 residues. Looked up from germline, CDR1 is SGHNT and CDR2 is YENEEA. V lost 0 bases and J lost 0, with 8 bases in between. The CDR3, as DNA: TGTGCCAGCAGCTTAGATTCTACAGTGAACACTGAAGCTTTCTTT. This sequence encodes CASSLDSTVNTEAFF.

The chain joins TRBV11-2 to TRBJ2-7; D ambiguous. Germline CDR1 and CDR2: SGHAT and FQNNGV. The CDR3 totals 13 residues. Trimming took 5 bases from V and 1 from J, leaving 9 bases between them. The CDR3 DNA reads as TGTGCCAGCAGCCGAGAGACTTCCTACGAGCAGTACTTC. Its protein product is CASSRETSYEQYF.

This clone occurred once. This chain connects TRBV5-1 to TRBJ2-5; D call uncertain. The V end lost 0 bases, the J end lost 0 bases, and 6 bases lay between the germline ends. The CDR3 consists of 14 residues. Per germline, CDR1 SGHRS and CDR2 YFSETQ. CDR3 in DNA: TGCGCCAGCAGCTTGGGTGGGGACCAAGAGACCCAGTACTTC. Translated: CASSLGGDQETQYF.

This clone showed up just once. The chain carries TRBV5-4 and TRBJ1-5; D ambiguous. Deletions cut 4 bases from V and 3 bases from J, with 8 bases between. This CDR3 region has 13 residues. The germline V gene has CDR1 SGHNT and CDR2 YYREEE (reference sequence). The CDR3 nucleotides read TGTGCCAGCAGCCACGGATACAATCAGCCCCAGCATTTT. This sequence encodes CASSHGYNQPQHF.

The chain couples TRBV4-1 to TRBJ2-1; D call uncertain. The CDR3 length is 14 residues. The V gene lost 1 base and the J gene lost 5 bases, with 9 bases spanning the gap. Germline V gene data show CDR1 as MGHRA and CDR2 as YSYEKL. CDR3: CASSQALGDNEQFF. The CDR3 nucleotides are TGCGCCAGCAGCCAAGCTCTTGGGGACAATGAGCAGTTCTTC.

V gene TRBV5-6 combines with J gene TRBJ1-3, with D possibly being TRBD1 (6 bases). V was trimmed by 3 bases and J by 5 bases, leaving 12 bases between them. CDR3 length: 14 amino acids. The V gene's germline CDR1 is SGHDT and CDR2 YYEEEE. This CDR3 reads CASSWGTGRNTIYF. In DNA form, the CDR3 reads TGTGCCAGCAGCTGGGGCACAGGGCGAAACACCATATATTTT.

The chain combines TRBV6-1 with TRBJ2-7; 9 bases match TRBD1. There are 15 residues in the CDR3. Per the germline V gene, CDR1 is MNHNS and CDR2 is SASEGT. V gave up 4 bases and J gave up 9 bases; unmatched junction bases: 13. CDR3 in DNA: TGTGCCAGCAGTGGGTACAGGGGGCTCCCCCGTGGGCAGTACTTC. This sequence encodes CASSGYRGLPRGQYF.

This rearrangement joins TRBV11-2 to TRBJ2-2; TRBD1 matches 7 bases. The CDR3 is 17 amino acids. Trimming at V came to 3 bases and at J to 2 bases, leaving 9 bases not matched to a gene. CDR1 is SGHAT and CDR2 is FQNNGV in the germline V gene. CDR3 in DNA: TGTGCCAGCAGCTTTACATTCGGGACAGATAACACCGGGGAGCTGTTTTTT. Its protein is CASSFTFGTDNTGELFF.

The chain employs TRBV29-1 and TRBJ1-2; the match to TRBD1 covers 10 bases. After removal of 5 bases from V and 3 bases from J, the junction contained 6 bases not matched to a gene. CDR3 length equals 14 residues. CDR1 SQVTM and CDR2 ANQGSEA come from the germline V gene. CDR3 sequence (DNA): TGCAGCGTTCTTTCCGGGACAGGGGACTATGGCTACACCTTC. This encodes CSVLSGTGDYGYTF.

The chain is built from TRBV7-9 and TRBJ1-1; D unclear. The V end lost 0 bases, the J end lost 3 bases, and 11 bases lay between the germline ends. This CDR3 is built from 15 residues. The germline gives CDR1 SEHNR, CDR2 FQNEAQ (reference sequence). The CDR3 DNA sequence: TGTGCCAGCAGCTTAGCTGGCGACTCAGACACTGAAGCTTTCTTT. It yields the protein CASSLAGDSDTEAFF.

This chain links TRBV27 with TRBJ1-3; 7 bases are a match to TRBD1. CDR3 length: 16 residues. V lost 3 bases, J lost 5 bases, and 10 bases stayed unmatched. The germline gives CDR1 MNHEY, CDR2 SMNVEV (reference sequence). The CDR3 nucleotides read TGTGCCAGCAGTTTGTCACCCGGGACAGTACGAAACACCATATATTTT. Translation: CASSLSPGTVRNTIYF.

In this sample, this clone turned up once. This chain uses TRBV29-1 with TRBJ2-5; D gene uncertain. The CDR3 totals 14 residues. Trimming removed 5 bases from V and 0 bases from J, with 13 bases in between. The germline V gene encodes CDR1 SQVTM and CDR2 ANQGSEA. The CDR3 spells CSVNAVGYQETQYF. In DNA form, the CDR3 reads TGCAGCGTTAACGCCGTGGGGTACCAAGAGACCCAGTACTTC.

The rearrangement links TRBV12-5 to TRBJ2-7; D is ambiguous. CDR1 and CDR2 from the germline V gene are LGHNT and FRNRAP. V was clipped by 3 bases and J by 3 bases, with 3 bases between them. The CDR3 has 11 amino acids. The CDR3 here is CASGLDYEQYF. CDR3 bases: TGTGCTAGTGGTTTAGACTACGAGCAGTACTTC. Complete variable domain (other parts from reference TRBV12-5 and TRBJ2-7): DARVTQTPRHKVTEMGQEVTMRCQPILGHNTVFWYRQTMMQGLELLAYFRNRAPLDDSGMPKDRFSAEMPDATLATLKIQPSEPRDSAVYFCASGLDYEQYFGPGTRLTVT.

The chain recombines TRBV4-3 with TRBJ2-3; 8 nucleotides match TRBD2. The germline gives CDR1 LGHNA, CDR2 YSLEER. The CDR3 has 16 residues. The J segment lost 2 bases and the V segment lost 5 bases, leaving 9 bases of the junction unmatched. The CDR3 DNA reads as TGCGCCAGCAGCGAGGCCAGCGGGGGTATCACAGATACGCAGTATTTT. Its translation is CASSEASGGITDTQYF.

The chain carries TRBV2 and TRBJ2-5; tentative D call: TRBD2 (6 bases). Trimming took 7 bases from V and 2 from J, leaving 11 bases between them. The CDR3 consists of 13 residues. The V gene's germline CDR1 is SNHLY and CDR2 FYNNEI. This CDR3 reads CASNRGRQETQYF. As DNA, the CDR3 is TGTGCCAGCAACCGGGGGAGACAAGAGACCCAGTACTTC.

The V call is TRBV7-8, the J call TRBJ1-1; D possibly corresponds to TRBD1 (6 bases). There are 14 residues in the CDR3. Trimming cost V 0 bases and J 1 base, with 6 bases left between them. In germline, CDR1 is SGHVS, CDR2 FQNEAQ. The CDR3 here is CASSLAGANTEAFF. The DNA for the CDR3 is TGTGCCAGCAGCTTAGCGGGGGCGAACACTGAAGCTTTCTTT.

The chain combines TRBV10-3 with TRBJ1-3; 9 bases agree with TRBD1. The CDR3 contains 16 residues. The V gene end was trimmed by 3 bases and the J gene end by 5 bases; junction bases not matched to a gene: 8. In germline, CDR1 is ENHRY, CDR2 SYGVKD. The CDR3 nucleotides read TGTGCCATCAGTGAACTACTGGACAGGGGTAGAAACACCATATATTTT. This gives the protein CAISELLDRGRNTIYF.

V gene TRBV19 combines with J gene TRBJ1-1; a weak D match, TRBD1 (5 bases). Trimming took off 1 base at V and 4 bases at J, with 7 bases between the two ends. Germline CDR1 reads LNHDA; CDR2 reads SQIVND (reference sequence). The CDR3 spans 13 residues. CDR3 in DNA: TGTGCCAGTAGTATAGCAGGGAGCACTGAAGCTTTCTTT. Translation gives CASSIAGSTEAFF. Full variable domain (remainder filled in from reference TRBV19 and TRBJ1-1): DGGITQSPKYLFRKEGQNVTLSCEQNLNHDAMYWYRQDPGQGLRLIYYSQIVNDFQKGDIAEGYSVSREKKESFPLTVTSAQKNPTAFYLCASSIAGSTEAFFGQGTRLTVV.

This clone was counted between two and nine times. CDR3 in amino acids: CASSPQGSNTEAFF. CDR3 bases: TGTGCCAGCAGTCCACAGGGGTCGAACACTGAAGCTTTCTTT. V gene TRBV11-2 combines with J gene TRBJ1-1, with TRBD1 identical over 7 bases. Germline assignment: CDR1 SGHAT and CDR2 FQNNGV. With V trimmed by 6 bases and J by 1 base, 5 bases remained unmatched. This CDR3 comprises 14 residues.

The rearrangement joins TRBV7-9 to TRBJ1-3, with TRBD1 matching 9 bases. V shed 6 bases and J 2 bases; nucleotides not matched to a gene: 2. This CDR3 spans 14 amino acids. Germline V gene sequence: CDR1 SEHNR, CDR2 FQNEAQ (reference sequence). CDR3 nucleotide sequence: TGTGCCAGCAGACGACAGGGGGCTGGAAACACCATATATTTT. Encoded protein: CASRRQGAGNTIYF.

The gene calls are TRBV27 and TRBJ1-2; 11 bases align to TRBD1. The length of the CDR3 is 14 residues. V was clipped by 6 bases and J by 3 bases; unmatched bases: 3. Germline V lookup: CDR1 MNHEY, CDR2 SMNVEV (reference sequence). CDR3 amino acids: CASSRTGGDYGYTF. DNA of the CDR3: TGTGCCAGCAGCCGGACAGGGGGCGACTATGGCTACACCTTC.